The 7 T cell receptor beta chains reported below all come from one sample, sequenced in a study of OX40 agonist ivuxolimab in advanced cancers. Assay: immunoSEQ multiplex PCR; the TCRdb copy retains only in-frame clones and omits some. The sample has approximately 82,000 clones; more than 70% are singletons. Sample: CD4+ or CD8+ T cells sorted from blood, taken in a trial of the OX40 agonist ivuxolimab. These receptor sequences come from an adult with an advanced solid tumor such as melanoma, head and neck, liver or kidney cancer.

The V call is TRBV18, the J call TRBJ1-4; no definite D call. The germline CDR1 and CDR2 sequences are KGHSH and LQKENI. The CDR3 spans 12 residues. Trimming took 1 base from V and 5 from J, leaving 2 bases between them. The CDR3 nucleotides read TGTGCCAGCTCACCACGAAATGAAAAACTGTTTTTT. It is translated as CASSPRNEKLFF.

The V and J genes are TRBV5-4 and TRBJ2-3, with 7 positions matching TRBD1. V lost 2 bases to trimming and J lost 4 bases; unmatched junction nucleotides: 1. The germline V gene encodes CDR1 SGHNT and CDR2 YYREEE (reference sequence). This CDR3 has 13 amino acids. CDR3 amino acids: CASSLQGSDTQYF. CDR3 nucleotides: TGTGCCAGCAGCTTACAGGGGTCAGATACGCAGTATTTT. Variable domain in full (rest from reference TRBV5-4 and TRBJ2-3): ETGVTQSPTHLIKTRGQQVTLRCSSQSGHNTVSWYQQALGQGPQFIFQYYREEENGRGNFPPRFSGLQFPNYSSELNVNALELDDSALYLCASSLQGSDTQYFGPGTRLTVL.

V gene TRBV5-4 combines with J gene TRBJ1-1, with D uncertain. Germline CDR1 is SGHNT and CDR2 is YYREEE (reference sequence). Between the trimmed V and J ends, which lost 0 bases and 1 base, there was a span of 4 bases. The CDR3 is 13 residues long. The CDR3 nucleotides read TGTGCCAGCAGCTTGGGGGGGAACACTGAAGCTTTCTTT. Amino acids: CASSLGGNTEAFF.

This clone was seen more than once but under ten times. This chain joins TRBV5-1 and TRBJ2-7; 9 bases align to TRBD1. CDR1 and CDR2 (germline): SGHRS, YFSETQ. The V and J ends lost 4 bases and 2 bases, in that order; junction bases with no gene match: 7. The CDR3 contains 15 residues. The CDR3 region has the DNA TGCGCCAGCAGCCCTCGACAGGGGGAAACCTACGAGCAGTACTTC. Protein sequence: CASSPRQGETYEQYF.

V and J are TRBV30 and TRBJ2-1, with D hard to call. The CDR3 is made up of 17 amino acids. Deletions cut 2 bases from V and 0 bases from J, with 17 bases between. Germline lookup yields CDR1 GTSNPN and CDR2 SVGIG (reference sequence). CDR3 bases: TGTGCCTGGAGTACCAACCGACGGAAAAGCTCCTACAATGAGCAGTTCTTC. It yields the protein CAWSTNRRKSSYNEQFF.

The genes are TRBV7-2 and TRBJ2-7; D is possibly TRBD2 (5 bases). The germline V gene encodes CDR1 SGHTA and CDR2 FQGNSA. Trimming removed 1 base at V and 7 bases at J, with 14 bases between. This CDR3 is built from 14 residues. The CDR3 coding sequence is TGTGCCAGCAGCTTAGAGACGCCCCCGGGAGAGCAGTACTTC. Its protein product is CASSLETPPGEQYF.

The CDR3: CASSPDAGRTYEQYF. The CDR3 nucleotides read TGCGCCAGCAGCCCTGACGCTGGAAGGACCTACGAGCAGTACTTC. The chain carries TRBV5-1 and TRBJ2-7, with D unresolved. The germline CDR1 and CDR2 sequences are SGHRS and YFSETQ. The CDR3 is 15 amino acids. Between the trimmed V and J ends, which lost 4 bases and 2 bases, there was a span of 16 bases.